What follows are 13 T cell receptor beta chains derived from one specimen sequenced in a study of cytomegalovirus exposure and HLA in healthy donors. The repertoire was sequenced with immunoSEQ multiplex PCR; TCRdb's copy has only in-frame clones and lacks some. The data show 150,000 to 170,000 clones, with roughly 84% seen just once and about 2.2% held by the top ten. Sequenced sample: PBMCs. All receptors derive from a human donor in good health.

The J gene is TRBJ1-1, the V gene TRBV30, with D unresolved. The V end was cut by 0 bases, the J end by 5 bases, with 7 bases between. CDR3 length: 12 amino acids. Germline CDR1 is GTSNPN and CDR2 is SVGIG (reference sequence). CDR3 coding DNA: TGTGCCTGGAGTGTAAGAGGTACTGAAGCTTTCTTT. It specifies CAWSVRGTEAFF.

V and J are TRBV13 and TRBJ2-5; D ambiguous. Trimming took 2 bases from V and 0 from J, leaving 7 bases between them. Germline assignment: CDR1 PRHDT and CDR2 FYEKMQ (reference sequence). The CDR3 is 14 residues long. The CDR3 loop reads CASSLFADQETQYF. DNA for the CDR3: TGTGCCAGCAGCTTATTTGCAGACCAAGAGACCCAGTACTTC.

As DNA, the CDR3 is TGTGCCAGCAGCTTGGGCCTCTATGTCAATCAGCCCCAGCATTTT. It codes for CASSLGLYVNQPQHF. The chain combines TRBV5-8 with TRBJ1-5; the D is unclear. The germline CDR1 and CDR2 sequences are SGHTS and YDEGEE. The CDR3 loop spans 15 amino acids. V lost 0 bases and J lost 3, with 10 bases in between.

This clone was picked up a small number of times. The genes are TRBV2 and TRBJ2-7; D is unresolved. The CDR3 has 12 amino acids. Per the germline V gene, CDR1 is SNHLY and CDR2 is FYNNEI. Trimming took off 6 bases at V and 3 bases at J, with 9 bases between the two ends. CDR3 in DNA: TGTGCCAGCAGCCTTCTATACTACGAGCAGTACTTC. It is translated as CASSLLYYEQYF.

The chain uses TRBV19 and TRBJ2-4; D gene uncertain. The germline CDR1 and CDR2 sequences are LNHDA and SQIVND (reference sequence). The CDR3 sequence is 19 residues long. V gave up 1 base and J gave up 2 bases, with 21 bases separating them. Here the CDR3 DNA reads TGTGCCAGTAGTATAGCAATCCCGACAAGGCCTTGGTCCAAAAACATTCAGTACTTC. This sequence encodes CASSIAIPTRPWSKNIQYF. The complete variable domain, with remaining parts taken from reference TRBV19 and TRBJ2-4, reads DGGITQSPKYLFRKEGQNVTLSCEQNLNHDAMYWYRQDPGQGLRLIYYSQIVNDFQKGDIAEGYSVSREKKESFPLTVTSAQKNPTAFYLCASSIAIPTRPWSKNIQYFGAGTRLSVL.

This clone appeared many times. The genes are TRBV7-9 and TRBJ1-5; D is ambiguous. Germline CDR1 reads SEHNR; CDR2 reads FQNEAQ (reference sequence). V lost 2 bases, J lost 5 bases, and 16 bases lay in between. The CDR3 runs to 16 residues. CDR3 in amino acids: CASSLTNEAPHQPQHF. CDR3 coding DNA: TGTGCCAGCAGCTTAACTAATGAGGCGCCTCATCAGCCCCAGCATTTT.

The DNA for the CDR3 is TGTGCCAGCAGTTTAATCCCGGGAAACACGCAGTATTTT. This encodes CASSLIPGNTQYF. This sequence joins TRBV27 and TRBJ2-3, with D possibly matching TRBD2 (5 bases). The germline V gene encodes CDR1 MNHEY and CDR2 SMNVEV (reference sequence). V lost 2 bases, J lost 9 bases, and 12 bases lay in between. The CDR3 covers 13 residues.

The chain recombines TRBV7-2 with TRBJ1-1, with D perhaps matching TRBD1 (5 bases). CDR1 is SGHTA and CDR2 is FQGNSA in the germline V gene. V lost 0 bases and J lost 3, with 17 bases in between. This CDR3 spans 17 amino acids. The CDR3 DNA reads TGTGCCAGCAGCTTAGCGTATGCCGGACCCAGGGACACTGAAGCTTTCTTT. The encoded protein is CASSLAYAGPRDTEAFF.

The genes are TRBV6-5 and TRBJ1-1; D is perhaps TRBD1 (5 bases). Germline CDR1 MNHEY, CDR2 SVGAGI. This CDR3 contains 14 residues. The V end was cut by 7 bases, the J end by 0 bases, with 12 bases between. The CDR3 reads CASTGGPMNTEAFF. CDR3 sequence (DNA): TGTGCCAGCACCGGGGGACCGATGAACACTGAAGCTTTCTTT.

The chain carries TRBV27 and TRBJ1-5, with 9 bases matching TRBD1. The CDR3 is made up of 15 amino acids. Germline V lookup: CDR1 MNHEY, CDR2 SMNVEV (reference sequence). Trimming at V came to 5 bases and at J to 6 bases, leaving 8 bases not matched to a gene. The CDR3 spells CASSGDRDRVQPQHF. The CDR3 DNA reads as TGTGCCAGCAGTGGAGACAGGGACAGGGTTCAGCCCCAGCATTTT.

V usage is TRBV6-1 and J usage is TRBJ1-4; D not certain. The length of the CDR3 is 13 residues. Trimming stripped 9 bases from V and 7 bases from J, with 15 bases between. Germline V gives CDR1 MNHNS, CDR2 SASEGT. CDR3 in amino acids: CASHSKEGEKLFF. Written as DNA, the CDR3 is TGTGCCAGTCACAGCAAAGAGGGTGAAAAACTGTTTTTT.

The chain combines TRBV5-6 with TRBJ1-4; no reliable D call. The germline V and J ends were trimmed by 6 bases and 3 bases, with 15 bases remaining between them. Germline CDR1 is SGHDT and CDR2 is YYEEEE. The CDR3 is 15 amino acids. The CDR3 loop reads CASNLFHGANEKLFF. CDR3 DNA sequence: TGTGCCAGCAACCTTTTTCACGGGGCTAATGAAAAACTGTTTTTT.

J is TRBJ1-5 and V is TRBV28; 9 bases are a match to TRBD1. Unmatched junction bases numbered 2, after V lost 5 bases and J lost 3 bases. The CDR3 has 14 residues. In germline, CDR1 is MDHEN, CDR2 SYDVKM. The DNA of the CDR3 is TGTGCCAGCAGTCGGACAGGGGACAATCAGCCCCAGCATTTT. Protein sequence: CASSRTGDNQPQHF. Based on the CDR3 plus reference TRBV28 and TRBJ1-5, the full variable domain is DVKVTQSSRYLVKRTGEKVFLECVQDMDHENMFWYRQDPGLGLRLIYFSYDVKMKEKGDIPEGYSVSREKKERFSLILESASTNQTSMYLCASSRTGDNQPQHFGDGTRLSIL.